The next 9 T cell receptor beta chains were all read from a single sample in a study of graft-versus-host responses after intestinal transplantation. Only in-frame clones appear in the TCRdb table, and some are missing; sequencing was by immunoSEQ multiplex PCR. The repertoire holds some 44,000 clones, approximately 95% seen once, with approximately 1.4% in the top ten. The sequencing here drew on PBMCs, taken more than 310 days after intestinal transplant. The receptors originated from a human patient who received an intestinal transplant, so some T cells may come from the graft donor.

In its sample, this clone was seen once. The chain combines TRBV4-1 with TRBJ2-7; D uncertain. The ends were cut back, 3 bases at V and 3 bases at J, with 21 bases in the middle. This CDR3 is 17 amino acids long. Germline V lookup: CDR1 MGHRA, CDR2 YSYEKL. The CDR3 nucleotides are TGCGCCAGCAGCCACCACCCTCGGACCCCTGAGTACTACGAGCAGTACTTC. It specifies CASSHHPRTPEYYEQYF.

The rearrangement links TRBV7-3 to TRBJ2-1; possible D gene TRBD2, 5 bases. There are 15 residues in the CDR3. The germline V gene encodes CDR1 SGHTA and CDR2 FQGTGA. The germline V and J ends were trimmed by 6 bases and 4 bases, with 16 bases remaining between them. CDR3 nucleotides: TGTGCCAGCAGTACCGGGATACCTTCTTACAATGAGCAGTTCTTC. Translated, it gives CASSTGIPSYNEQFF.

The V call is TRBV6-5, the J call TRBJ1-5; tentatively, D is TRBD1 (6 bases). CDR3 length equals 12 residues. With 9 bases removed from V and 2 bases from J, the gap between germline ends came to 8 bases. Germline V CDR1 and CDR2: MNHEY, SVGAGI. Here the CDR3 reads CASWTGNQPQHF. CDR3 bases: TGTGCCAGTTGGACAGGCAATCAGCCCCAGCATTTT.

The rearrangement joins TRBV9 to TRBJ2-1, with a tentative D call TRBD1 (6 bases). The V end was cut by 0 bases, the J end by 2 bases, with 9 bases between. CDR3 size: 15 residues. Germline-derived CDR1 and CDR2 are SGDLS and YYNGEE. The CDR3 is CASSVAGQPYNEQFF. In DNA, the CDR3 is TGTGCCAGCAGCGTAGCGGGACAACCCTACAATGAGCAGTTCTTC.

This clone was counted once. The chain employs TRBV27 and TRBJ1-5, with D perhaps matching TRBD1 (5 bases). Germline V gene sequence: CDR1 MNHEY, CDR2 SMNVEV (reference sequence). This CDR3 region has 15 residues. With 3 bases removed from V and 4 bases from J, the gap between germline ends came to 13 bases. In nucleotides, the CDR3 is TGTGCCAGCAGTTTCTCCTCGAAGGGGAATCAGCCCCAGCATTTT. It yields the protein CASSFSSKGNQPQHF.

The CDR3 spells CASGLVLGDRVTEAFF. The CDR3, as DNA: TGTGCTAGTGGTTTGGTACTTGGAGACAGGGTCACTGAAGCTTTCTTT. The gene calls are TRBV12-5 and TRBJ1-1, with 7 bases that match TRBD1. Germline V gene data show CDR1 as LGHNT and CDR2 as FRNRAP. The V gene end was trimmed by 0 bases and the J gene end by 4 bases; junction bases not matched to a gene: 8. The CDR3 is 16 amino acids.

In DNA, the CDR3 is TGTGCTAGTGGAAGGGAGACCCAGTACTTC. Amino acids: CASGRETQYF. The chain uses TRBV12-5 and TRBJ2-5; D unclear. Germline CDR1 is LGHNT and CDR2 is FRNRAP. Deletions cut 6 bases from V and 5 bases from J, with 4 bases between. The length of the CDR3 is 10 residues.

CDR3: CASSPTGAYGYTF. The CDR3 region has the DNA TGTGCCAGCAGCCCCACCGGGGCTTATGGCTACACCTTC. V gene TRBV5-4 combines with J gene TRBJ1-2, with D possibly TRBD1 on 5 matching bases. The V gene lost 4 bases and the J gene lost 5 bases, with 12 bases spanning the gap. The CDR3 has 13 residues. CDR1 and CDR2 from the germline V gene are SGHNT and YYREEE (reference sequence).

This clone was detected only once. The CDR3 is CASSHPGQGVDEQFF. Written as DNA, the CDR3 is TGTGCCAGCAGCCACCCGGGACAGGGGGTAGACGAGCAGTTCTTC. The chain couples TRBV4-2 to TRBJ2-1, with 11 positions matching TRBD1. The CDR3 has 15 residues. Germline assignment: CDR1 LGHNA and CDR2 YNFKEQ. Trimming at V came to 3 bases and at J to 10 bases, leaving 8 bases not matched to a gene.